These 16 T cell receptor beta chains share one sample of origin, sequenced in a study of T cells in Graves' hyperthyroidism and ophthalmopathy. Regions amplified from RNA transcripts were the TCR beta CDR3 regions. The HTBI primer set served for first-round RT-PCR of the TCR CDR3. TCRdb passed the multiplex PCR reads through MiXCR, listing each CDR3 protein once. The repertoire consists of some 300,000 distinct CDR3 sequences, with about 15% occurring once and the leading ten covering around a third. The sample consisted of blood. Receptor source: a man younger than 40 with Graves' hyperthyroidism.

In this sample, this clonotype turned up a few times. The chain joins TRBV30 to TRBJ1-2; TRBD1 aligns across 9 bases. J gave up 6 bases and V 3 bases, and 8 bases lay outside the gene matches. This CDR3 is 14 amino acids long. The germline V gene encodes CDR1 GTSNPN and CDR2 SVGIG (reference sequence). Here the CDR3 DNA reads TGTGCCTGGAGAGGGACAGGGAAGGGGGATGGCTACACCTTC. Its protein product is CAWRGTGKGDGYTF.

In its sample, this clonotype was seen many times. This rearrangement joins TRBV28 to TRBJ1-2, with D perhaps matching TRBD1 (5 bases). This CDR3 spans 12 amino acids. V was shortened by 7 bases and J by 6 bases, with 12 bases between the two germline ends. In germline, CDR1 is MDHEN, CDR2 SYDVKM. CDR3 coding DNA: TGTGCCAGCACTCTGGGGGTGAATGGCTACACCTTC. Translation: CASTLGVNGYTF.

This clonotype was seen only a few times. This CDR3 reads CAISEREKDTQYF. Here the CDR3 DNA reads TGTGCCATCAGTGAAAGGGAAAAAGATACGCAGTATTTT. The V and J genes are TRBV10-3 and TRBJ2-3; D remains ambiguous. Trimming shortened V by 3 bases and J by 5 bases, and 9 bases separated the two germline ends. The length of the CDR3 is 13 residues. CDR1 and CDR2 from the germline V gene are ENHRY and SYGVKD.

The sample holds a few counts of this clonotype. Possible read error: a much larger clone is one base away. The genes are TRBV20-1 and TRBJ2-7; 14 bases align to TRBD2. Trimming cost V 4 bases and J 7 bases; bases outside gene matches: 9. Germline V CDR1 and CDR2: DFQATT, SNEGSKA (reference sequence). CDR3 length equals 15 residues. CDR3 in amino acids: CSANPGTSGSNEQYF. The CDR3 DNA reads as TGCAGTGCTAATCCCGGGACTAGCGGGAGCAATGAGCAGTACTTC.

With regard to this clonotype: A clone one base away is much larger, so this may be a read error. V usage is TRBV2 and J usage is TRBJ1-2; D possibly corresponds to TRBD1 (6 bases). There are 16 residues in the CDR3. Per the germline V gene, CDR1 is SNHLY and CDR2 is FYNNEI. V was clipped by 4 bases and J by 7 bases, with 22 bases between them. The CDR3 DNA is TGTGCCAGCAGTGTGGAAGGGGGAGGTTCTGGCTGTGGCTACACCTTC. Translating gives CASSVEGGGSGCGYTF. The variable domain in full, with the rest retrieved from reference TRBV2 and TRBJ1-2, is EPEVTQTPSHQVTQMGQEVILRCVPISNHLYFYWYRQILGQKVEFLVSFYNNEISEKSEIFDDQFSVERPDGSNFTLKIRSTKLEDSAMYFCASSVEGGGSGCGYTFGSGTRLTVV.

The chain is built from TRBV7-3 and TRBJ2-2; the D is unclear. The CDR3 totals 14 residues. V was pared by 1 base and J by 4 bases, with 7 bases between. Germline-derived CDR1 and CDR2 are SGHTA and FQGTGA. CDR3 sequence: CASSLSKGTGELFF. In DNA form, the CDR3 reads TGTGCCAGCAGCTTAAGTAAAGGCACCGGGGAGCTGTTTTTT.

This clonotype was counted many times. The J gene is TRBJ2-1, the V gene TRBV7-3; 8 bases agree with TRBD2. The CDR3 has 15 residues. Germline V gives CDR1 SGHTA, CDR2 FQGTGA. After removal of 5 bases from V and 3 bases from J, the junction contained 6 bases not matched to a gene. CDR3 DNA sequence: TGTGCCAGCAGCGTAAACGGGGGGGGCTACAATGAGCAGTTCTTC. It yields the protein CASSVNGGGYNEQFF.

This clonotype has a count of ten or more. This chain uses TRBV7-3 with TRBJ1-1; D is uncertain. CDR1 SGHTA and CDR2 FQGTGA come from the germline V gene. The V gene lost 4 bases and the J gene lost 4 bases, with 19 bases spanning the gap. CDR3 length: 16 residues. DNA for the CDR3: TGTGCCAGCAGCTCCCAACCCGCCGTAGTGGGCACTGAAGCTTTCTTT. It yields the protein CASSSQPAVVGTEAFF.

This clonotype was seen more than once but under ten times. V usage is TRBV4-2 and J usage is TRBJ2-2, with D maybe TRBD2 (5 bases). Per the germline V gene, CDR1 is LGHNA and CDR2 is YNFKEQ. V was cut by 0 bases and J by 8 bases, with 10 bases left in between. CDR3 length equals 14 residues. CDR3 in DNA: TGTGCCAGCAGCCAAGAAGGTCTAGCTGGGGAGCTGTTTTTT. As protein: CASSQEGLAGELFF.

V and J are TRBV5-4 and TRBJ2-5, with 7 bases aligning to TRBD2. This CDR3 is built from 16 residues. J gave up 2 bases and V 6 bases, and 13 bases lay outside the gene matches. The germline gives CDR1 SGHNT, CDR2 YYREEE (reference sequence). CDR3 in DNA: TGTGCCAGCACCGAAAGGGCTAGCGGAGGGCAAGAGACCCAGTACTTC. It specifies CASTERASGGQETQYF.

The chain is built from TRBV5-1 and TRBJ2-4; D possibly corresponds to TRBD2 (6 bases). The CDR3 is 15 amino acids. Trimming left V 9 bases short and J 1 base short, with 17 bases between. The germline CDR1 and CDR2 sequences are SGHRS and YFSETQ. This chain's CDR3 is CAITPGVCAKNIQYF. The CDR3 DNA reads as TGCGCCATCACTCCGGGGGTTTGTGCCAAAAACATTCAGTACTTC.

This clonotype was picked up many times. The chain combines TRBV20-1 with TRBJ2-3; 14 bases match TRBD2. The V gene's germline CDR1 is DFQATT and CDR2 SNEGSKA (reference sequence). This CDR3 comprises 16 residues. Trimming at V came to 0 bases and at J to 5 bases, leaving 4 bases not matched to a gene. The CDR3 reads CSARDQGLAGGDTQYF. The CDR3 coding sequence is TGCAGTGCTAGAGACCAAGGACTAGCGGGAGGAGATACGCAGTATTTT.

This clonotype came up a few times. Given a much more abundant clone one base away, this may be a read error. The V and J genes are TRBV6-1 and TRBJ2-1, with a possible D match to TRBD2 (6 bases). CDR1 is MNHNS and CDR2 is SASEGT in the germline V gene. The CDR3 runs to 13 residues. This chain's CDR3 is CAISEPGRNEQFF. In nucleotides, the CDR3 is TGTGCCATCAGTGAACCAGGGAGGAATGAGCAGTTCTTC.

This clonotype was observed at least ten times. The chain recombines TRBV5-1 with TRBJ2-1; perhaps TRBD2 as D (6 bases). The CDR3 has 16 residues. Germline CDR1 reads SGHRS; CDR2 reads YFSETQ. Trimming cost V 4 bases and J 5 bases, with 19 bases left between them. CDR3 residues: CASSTREAGLHNEQFF. CDR3 DNA sequence: TGCGCCAGCAGCACTAGAGAAGCGGGCCTACACAATGAGCAGTTCTTC.

This clonotype has ten or more counts. The chain joins TRBV30 to TRBJ2-2; TRBD2 matches 9 bases. This CDR3 contains 16 residues. Trimming took 0 bases from V and 5 from J; bases not matched to a gene: 7. Per the germline V gene, CDR1 is GTSNPN and CDR2 is SVGIG (reference sequence). The CDR3 reads CAWSVQLAGGTGELFF. CDR3 sequence (DNA): TGTGCCTGGAGTGTACAACTTGCGGGGGGGACCGGGGAGCTGTTTTTT.

The J gene is TRBJ2-1, the V gene TRBV20-1; 9 positions match TRBD2. In germline, CDR1 is DFQATT, CDR2 SNEGSKA (reference sequence). The CDR3 is 12 residues long. Germline trimming cut 8 bases from V and 5 bases from J; bases unmatched to any gene: 4. The CDR3 loop reads CSLRGGDNEQFF. The CDR3 DNA reads as TGCAGTCTGCGGGGGGGGGACAATGAGCAGTTCTTC.